This TCR beta chain stems from a study of CD8 T cells in ankylosing spondylitis. General study results and limits: About 8 highly homologous variants made up a TCR beta motif, and this motif appeared characteristic of ankylosing spondylitis blood. Several of the motif variants were reported before in synovial fluid and blood from reactive arthritis. Significantly higher representation of disease-linked clones was reported for matched ankylosing spondylitis synovial fluid.

In making TCR beta libraries, quantitative 5'-RACE with molecular barcodes was used. MiXCR, run by TCRdb on the 5' RACE reads, gives a single entry per CDR3 protein. The sample gives about 240,000 distinct CDR3 sequences, roughly 10% of which show up once; roughly 6.8% is in the top ten. As regards this clonotype: The target antigen is unknown.

CDR3 size: 16 residues. V lost 0 bases and J lost 2; bases outside the gene matches: 3. Germline loops: CDR1 SGHTA, CDR2 FQGTGA. V gene TRBV7-3 combines with J gene TRBJ2-2; 7 nucleotides agree with TRBD1. Specimen: blood, either unsorted or a sorted T cell fraction (not recorded which). This clonotype originated in a male donor with ankylosing spondylitis or in good health (not recorded which). The CDR3 nucleotides are TGTGCCAGCAGCTTAACAGGGGGCTTCAACACCGGGGAGCTGTTTTTT. This encodes CASSLTGGFNTGELFF.